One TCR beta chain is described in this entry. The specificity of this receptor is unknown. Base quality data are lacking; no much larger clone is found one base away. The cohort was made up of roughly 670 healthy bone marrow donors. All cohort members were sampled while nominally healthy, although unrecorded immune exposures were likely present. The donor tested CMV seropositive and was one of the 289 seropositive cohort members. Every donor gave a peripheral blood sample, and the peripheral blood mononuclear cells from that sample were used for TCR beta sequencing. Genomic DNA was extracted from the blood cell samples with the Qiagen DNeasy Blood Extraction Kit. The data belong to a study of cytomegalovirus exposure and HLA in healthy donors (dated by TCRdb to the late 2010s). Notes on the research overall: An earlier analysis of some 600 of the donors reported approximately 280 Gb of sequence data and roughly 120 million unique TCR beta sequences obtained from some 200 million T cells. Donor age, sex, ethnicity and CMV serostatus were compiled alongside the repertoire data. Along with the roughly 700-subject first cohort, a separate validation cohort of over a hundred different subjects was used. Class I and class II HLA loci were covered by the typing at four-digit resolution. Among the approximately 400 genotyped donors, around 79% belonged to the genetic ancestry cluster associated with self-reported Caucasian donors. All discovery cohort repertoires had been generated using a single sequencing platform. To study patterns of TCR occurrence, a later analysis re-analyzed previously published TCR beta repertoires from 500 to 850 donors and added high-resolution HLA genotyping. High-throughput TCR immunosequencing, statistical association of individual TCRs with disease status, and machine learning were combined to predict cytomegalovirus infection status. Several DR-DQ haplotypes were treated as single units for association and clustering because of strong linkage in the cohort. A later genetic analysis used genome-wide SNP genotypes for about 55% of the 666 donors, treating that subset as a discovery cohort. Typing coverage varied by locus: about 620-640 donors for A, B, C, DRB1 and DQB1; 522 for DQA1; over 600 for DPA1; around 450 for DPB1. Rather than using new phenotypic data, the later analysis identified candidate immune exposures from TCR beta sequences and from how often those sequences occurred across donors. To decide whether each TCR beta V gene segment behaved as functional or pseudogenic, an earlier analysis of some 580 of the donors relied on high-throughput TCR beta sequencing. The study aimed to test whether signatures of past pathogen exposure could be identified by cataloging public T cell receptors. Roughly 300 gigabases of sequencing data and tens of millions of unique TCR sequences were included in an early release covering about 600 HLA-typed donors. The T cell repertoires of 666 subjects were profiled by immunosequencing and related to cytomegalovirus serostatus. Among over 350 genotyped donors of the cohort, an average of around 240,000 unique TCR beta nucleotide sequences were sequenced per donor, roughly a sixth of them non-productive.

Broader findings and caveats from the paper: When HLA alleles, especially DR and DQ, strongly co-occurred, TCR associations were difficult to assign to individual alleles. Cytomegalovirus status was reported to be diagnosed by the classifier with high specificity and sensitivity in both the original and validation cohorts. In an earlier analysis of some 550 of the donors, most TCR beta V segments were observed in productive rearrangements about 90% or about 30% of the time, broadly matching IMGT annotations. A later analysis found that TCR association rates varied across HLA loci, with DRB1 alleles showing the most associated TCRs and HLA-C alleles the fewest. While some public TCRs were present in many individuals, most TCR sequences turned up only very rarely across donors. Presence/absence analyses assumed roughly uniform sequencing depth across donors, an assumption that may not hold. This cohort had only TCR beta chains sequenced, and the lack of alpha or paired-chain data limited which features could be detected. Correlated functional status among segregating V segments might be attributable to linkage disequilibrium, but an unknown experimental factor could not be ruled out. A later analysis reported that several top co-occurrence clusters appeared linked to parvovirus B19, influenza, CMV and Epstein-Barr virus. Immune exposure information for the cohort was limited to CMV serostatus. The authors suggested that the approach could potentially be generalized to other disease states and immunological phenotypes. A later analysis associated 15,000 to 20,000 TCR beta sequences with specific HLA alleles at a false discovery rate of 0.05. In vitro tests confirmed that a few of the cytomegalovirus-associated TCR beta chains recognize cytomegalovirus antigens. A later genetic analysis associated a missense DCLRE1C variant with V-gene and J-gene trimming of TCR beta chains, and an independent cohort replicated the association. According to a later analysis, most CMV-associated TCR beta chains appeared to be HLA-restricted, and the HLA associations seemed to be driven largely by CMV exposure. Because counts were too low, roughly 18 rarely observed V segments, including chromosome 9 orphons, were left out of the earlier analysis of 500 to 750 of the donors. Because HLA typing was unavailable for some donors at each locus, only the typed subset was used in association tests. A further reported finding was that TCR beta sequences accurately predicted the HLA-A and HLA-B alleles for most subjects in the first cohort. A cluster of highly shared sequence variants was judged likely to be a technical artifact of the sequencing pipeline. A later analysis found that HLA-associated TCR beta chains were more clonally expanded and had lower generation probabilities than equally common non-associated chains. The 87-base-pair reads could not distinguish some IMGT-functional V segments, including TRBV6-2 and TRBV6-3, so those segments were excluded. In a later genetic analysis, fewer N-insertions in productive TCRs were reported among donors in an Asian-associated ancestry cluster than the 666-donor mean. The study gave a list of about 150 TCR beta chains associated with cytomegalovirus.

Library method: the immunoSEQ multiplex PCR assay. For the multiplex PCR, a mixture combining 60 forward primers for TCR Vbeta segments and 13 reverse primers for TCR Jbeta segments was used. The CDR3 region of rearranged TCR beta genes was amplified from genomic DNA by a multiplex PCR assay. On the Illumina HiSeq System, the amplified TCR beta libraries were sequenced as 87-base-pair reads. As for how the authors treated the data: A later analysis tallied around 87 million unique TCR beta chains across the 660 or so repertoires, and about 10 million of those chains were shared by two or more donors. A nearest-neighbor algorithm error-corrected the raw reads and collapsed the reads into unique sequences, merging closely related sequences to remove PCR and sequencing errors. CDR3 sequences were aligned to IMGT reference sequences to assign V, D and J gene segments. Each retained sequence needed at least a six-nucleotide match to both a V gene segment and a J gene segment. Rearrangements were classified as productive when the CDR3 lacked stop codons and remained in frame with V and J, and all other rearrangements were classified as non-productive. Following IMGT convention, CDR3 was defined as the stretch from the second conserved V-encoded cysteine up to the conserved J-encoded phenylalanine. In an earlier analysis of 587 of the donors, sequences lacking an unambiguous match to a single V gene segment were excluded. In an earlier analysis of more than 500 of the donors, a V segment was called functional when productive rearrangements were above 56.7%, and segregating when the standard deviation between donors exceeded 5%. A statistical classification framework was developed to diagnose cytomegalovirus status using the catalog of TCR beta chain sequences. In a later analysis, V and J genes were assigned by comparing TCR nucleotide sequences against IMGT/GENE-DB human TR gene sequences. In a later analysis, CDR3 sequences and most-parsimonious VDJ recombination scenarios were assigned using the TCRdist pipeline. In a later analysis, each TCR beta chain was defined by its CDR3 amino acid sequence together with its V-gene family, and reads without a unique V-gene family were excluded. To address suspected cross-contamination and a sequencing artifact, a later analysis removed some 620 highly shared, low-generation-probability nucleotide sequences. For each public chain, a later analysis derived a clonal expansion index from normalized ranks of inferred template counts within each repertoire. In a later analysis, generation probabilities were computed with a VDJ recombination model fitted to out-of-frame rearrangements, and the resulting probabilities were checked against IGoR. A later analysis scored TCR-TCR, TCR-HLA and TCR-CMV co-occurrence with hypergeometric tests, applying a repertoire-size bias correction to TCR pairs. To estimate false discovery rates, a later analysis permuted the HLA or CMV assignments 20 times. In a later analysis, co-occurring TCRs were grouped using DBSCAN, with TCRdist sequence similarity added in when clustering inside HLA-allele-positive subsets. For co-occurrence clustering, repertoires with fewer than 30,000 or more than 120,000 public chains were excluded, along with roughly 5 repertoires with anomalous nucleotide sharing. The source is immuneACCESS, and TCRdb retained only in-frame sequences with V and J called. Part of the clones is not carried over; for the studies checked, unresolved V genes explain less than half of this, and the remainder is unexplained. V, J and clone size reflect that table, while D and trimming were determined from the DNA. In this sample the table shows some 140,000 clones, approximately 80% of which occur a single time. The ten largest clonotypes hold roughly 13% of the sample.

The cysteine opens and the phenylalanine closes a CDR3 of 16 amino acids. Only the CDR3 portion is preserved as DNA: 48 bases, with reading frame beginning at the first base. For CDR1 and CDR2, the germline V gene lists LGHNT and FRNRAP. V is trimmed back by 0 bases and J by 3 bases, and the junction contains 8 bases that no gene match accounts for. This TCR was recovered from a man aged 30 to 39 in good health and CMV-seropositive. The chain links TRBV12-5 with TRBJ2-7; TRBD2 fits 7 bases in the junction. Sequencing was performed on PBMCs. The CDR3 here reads CASGLVRLAEVYEQYF. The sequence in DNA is TGTGCTAGTGGTTTGGTACGGCTAGCGGAAGTCTACGAGCAGTACTTC.